The source of this T cell receptor beta chain is a study of blood T cell repertoires in COVID-19. Study context: From the United States, Italy and Spain came samples of acute and convalescent COVID-19. PBMCs, B-cell-depleted T cells, or T cells were the source of the cDNA or gDNA that made up the material.

Trimming at V came to 0 bases and at J to 5 bases, leaving 4 bases not matched to a gene. Germline CDR1 MNHEY, CDR2 SVGAGI. The CDR3 covers 15 residues. Patients from Seattle were sampled longitudinally, starting during active infection. The authors' processing: Researchers report that nucleated cell counts were estimated from reference gene primer amplification. Libraries were prepared by immunoSEQ multiplex PCR; TCRdb keeps only in-frame clonotypes and omits some of them. The V and J calls and clone size are taken from that table; D and trimming were inferred from the DNA. The sample includes about 400,000 clones, 80% to 90% of them seen just once.

The TCR was taken from a woman in her sixties with COVID-19, enrolled during active disease. Material for sequencing was peripheral blood. J is TRBJ2-1 and V is TRBV6-5; 7 nucleotides line up with TRBD1. CDR3 coding DNA: TGTGCCAGCAGTTACTCTTCCAGGGGGAACAATGAGCAGTTCTTC. It translates to CASSYSSRGNNEQFF.